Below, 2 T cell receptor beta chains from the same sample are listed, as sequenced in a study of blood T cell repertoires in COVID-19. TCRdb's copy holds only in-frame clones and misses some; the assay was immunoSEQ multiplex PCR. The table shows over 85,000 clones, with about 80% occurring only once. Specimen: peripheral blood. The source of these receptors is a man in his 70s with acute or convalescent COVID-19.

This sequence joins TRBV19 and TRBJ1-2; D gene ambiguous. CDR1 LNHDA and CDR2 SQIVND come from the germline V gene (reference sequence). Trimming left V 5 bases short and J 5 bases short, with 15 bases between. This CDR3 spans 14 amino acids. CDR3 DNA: TGTGCCAGTAGTTCGCCTGGTATACATTATGGCTACACCTTC. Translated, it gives CASSSPGIHYGYTF.

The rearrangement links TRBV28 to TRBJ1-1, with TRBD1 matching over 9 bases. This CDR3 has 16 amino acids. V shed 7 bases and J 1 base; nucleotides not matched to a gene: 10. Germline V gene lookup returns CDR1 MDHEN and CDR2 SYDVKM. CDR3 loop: CASTNSLGQGNTEAFF. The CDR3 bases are TGTGCCAGCACCAATTCCCTGGGACAGGGGAACACTGAAGCTTTCTTT.